These T cell receptor beta chains were read from a single sample in a study of Ad26.COV2.S vaccination and SARS-CoV-2 variants. The repertoire was sequenced with immunoSEQ multiplex PCR; TCRdb's copy has only in-frame clones and lacks some. The table lists some 520,000 clones, around nine tenths of them singletons. The sample here was peripheral blood, taken in a trial of Ad26.COV2.S vaccine versus placebo. The receptor set was obtained from a person between 18 and 65 years old who received the Ad26.COV2.S COVID-19 vaccine or a placebo. Both conserved end residues are part of each CDR3. The order of the fields is CDR3 DNA, CDR3 protein, D gene, J gene, V gene, clone size. D genes are given only for firm matches. Clone size is given for some rows only: seen once, a few or many times, or a class if the clone is expanded.

TGTGCCAGCTCACCTATAGACAGCAGGGAGACCCAGTACTTC,CASSPIDSRETQYF,NA,TRBJ2-5,TRBV18,NA
TGTGCCAGCAGCCTACGGGCGACGGGGGAGCTGTTTTTT,CASSLRATGELFF,NA,TRBJ2-2,TRBV7-6,NA
TGTGCCAGCAGACCGCTCTCAGGGGGTTCAGATACGCAGTATTTT,CASRPLSGGSDTQYF,TRBD1,TRBJ2-3,TRBV6-5,NA
TGTGCCAGCAGCTTAGCCAGAATTTTGAGAACCGAGACCCAGTACTTC,CASSLARILRTETQYF,NA,TRBJ2-5,TRBV7-2,NA
TGTGCCAGCAGGCCGCCGGGACTAGCTCTCTACGAGCAGTACTTC,CASRPPGLALYEQYF,TRBD2,TRBJ2-7,TRBV28,NA
TGTGCCAGCAGCTTAGTCCGGACAGGGGCTACCTACGAGCAGTACTTC,CASSLVRTGATYEQYF,TRBD1,TRBJ2-7,TRBV7-2,NA
TGTGCCAGTAGTATAGTGGCCGGCGAGCAGTTCTTC,CASSIVAGEQFF,NA,TRBJ2-1,TRBV19,NA
TGCGCCAGCAGTTCTAGGGGGAATACTGAAGCTTTCTTT,CASSSRGNTEAFF,NA,TRBJ1-1,TRBV5-1,NA
TGTGCCAGCAGTTCGCTAGCGGGAGTAGGAGATACGCAGTATTTT,CASSSLAGVGDTQYF,TRBD2,TRBJ2-3,TRBV28,NA
TGTGCCACCAGCAGAGATCTGCGAGAGACCCAGTACTTC,CATSRDLRETQYF,NA,TRBJ2-5,TRBV15,NA
TGTGCCACCGGTAGCGGCGTTTCGGGGAAGAACACTGAAGCTTTCTTT,CATGSGVSGKNTEAFF,NA,TRBJ1-1,TRBV10-3,NA
TGTGCCAGCAGTGAAGCGCACAGGGGCTATGGCTACACCTTC,CASSEAHRGYGYTF,TRBD1,TRBJ1-2,TRBV6-1,NA
TGTGCCAGCAGCTTAGGGGCGGGGGCTAATGAAAAACTGTTTTTT,CASSLGAGANEKLFF,NA,TRBJ1-4,TRBV7-6,few
TGTGCCAGCACCCTCCTGGCCAGTTTGAACACTGAAGCTTTCTTT,CASTLLASLNTEAFF,NA,TRBJ1-1,TRBV2,NA
TGTGCCAGCAGCACGGGACAGGGCAGAGTTGGCAATCAGCCCCAGCATTTT,CASSTGQGRVGNQPQHF,TRBD1,TRBJ1-5,TRBV28,NA
TGTGCCAGCTCGCGGGACTCCCAATCAGGCGGTGCCCAGTACTTC,CASSRDSQSGGAQYF,NA,TRBJ2-5,TRBV6-4,NA
TGTGCCAGCTCAGTGAGCGGGGGCGGGAGTGAGCAGTTCTTC,CASSVSGGGSEQFF,TRBD2,TRBJ2-1,TRBV18,NA
TGTGCCAGCACCGCCACAGGCGCTGGGGCCAACGTCCTGACTTTC,CASTATGAGANVLTF,NA,TRBJ2-6,TRBV6-5,NA
TGTGCCAGCGGAATCTACGAGCAGTACTTC,CASGIYEQYF,NA,TRBJ2-7,TRBV2,few
TGCGCCAGCAGCCAAGAGGACAGGTCTAACTATGGCTACACCTTC,CASSQEDRSNYGYTF,TRBD1,TRBJ1-2,TRBV4-3,NA
TGCAGCCAAAGGGGGGGTGCAGCGGATACGCAGTATTTT,CSQRGGAADTQYF,NA,TRBJ2-3,TRBV29-1,NA
TGTGCCAGCAGCTTAGCCGGCTGGCAGGGTGAAAAACTGTTTTTT,CASSLAGWQGEKLFF,NA,TRBJ1-4,TRBV7-2,NA
TGTGCCAGCAGCTTAAGGGCTAACACTGAAGCTTTCTTT,CASSLRANTEAFF,NA,TRBJ1-1,TRBV7-2,NA
TGCGCCAGCAGACAGGGGGCCGGGAATGAGCAGTTCTTC,CASRQGAGNEQFF,TRBD1,TRBJ2-1,TRBV5-1,NA